This T cell receptor beta chain was profiled in a study of blood T cell repertoires in COVID-19. Study details: Sites in the United States, Italy and Spain provided acute and convalescent COVID-19 samples. T cells, B-cell-depleted T cells, or PBMCs supplied cDNA or gDNA.

Methods used by the authors: Amplification with reference gene primers provided the estimates of nucleated cell counts. Clones were sequenced by immunoSEQ multiplex PCR, and TCRdb holds only the in-frame ones, with some missing. The DNA gave D and trimming, while V, J and clone size come from that table. The table lists approximately 90,000 clones, around 85% of them singletons, with about 23% in the top ten. From germline, CDR1 is MNHEY and CDR2 SMNVEV (reference sequence). The CDR3 has 18 amino acids. Germline trimming cut 3 bases from V and 4 bases from J; bases unmatched to any gene: 13. The source material was peripheral blood. This chain joins TRBV27 and TRBJ2-2; 8 positions agree with TRBD2. This receptor was identified in a man older than 75 with active or convalescent COVID-19. In DNA form, the CDR3 reads TGTGCCAGCAGTTTGAGGGAGAAGCGGGGGCGCGGCACCGGGGAGCTGTTTTTT. Translating it yields CASSLREKRGRGTGELFF.